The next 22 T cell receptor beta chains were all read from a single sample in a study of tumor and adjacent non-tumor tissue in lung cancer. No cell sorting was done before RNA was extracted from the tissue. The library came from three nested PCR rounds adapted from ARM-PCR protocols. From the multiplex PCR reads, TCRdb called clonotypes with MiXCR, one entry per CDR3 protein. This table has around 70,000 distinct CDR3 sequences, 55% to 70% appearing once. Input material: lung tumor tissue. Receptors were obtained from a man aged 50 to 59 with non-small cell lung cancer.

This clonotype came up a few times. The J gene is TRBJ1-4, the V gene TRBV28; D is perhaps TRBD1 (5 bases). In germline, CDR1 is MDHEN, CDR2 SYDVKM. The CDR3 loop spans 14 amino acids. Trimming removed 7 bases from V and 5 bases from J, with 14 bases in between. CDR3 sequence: CASTTGTGNEKLFF. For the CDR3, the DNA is TGTGCCAGCACCACCGGGACGGGGAATGAAAAACTGTTTTTT.

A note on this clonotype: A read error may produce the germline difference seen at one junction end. CDR3 region: CASSHSGEASF. The CDR3 DNA reads TGTGCCAGCAGTCACTCGGGTGAAGCTTCCTTT. The chain carries TRBV6-2 or TRBV6-3 and TRBJ1-1; D call uncertain. From germline, CDR1 is MNHEY and CDR2 SVGEGT. CDR3 length: 11 amino acids.

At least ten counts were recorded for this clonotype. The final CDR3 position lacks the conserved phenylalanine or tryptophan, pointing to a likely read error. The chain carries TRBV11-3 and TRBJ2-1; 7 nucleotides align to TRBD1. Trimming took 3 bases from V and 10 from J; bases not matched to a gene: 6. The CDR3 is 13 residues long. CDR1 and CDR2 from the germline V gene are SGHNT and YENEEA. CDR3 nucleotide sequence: TGTGCCAGCAGCTTGGTAGGGGGCCAGGAGCAGTTCTCC. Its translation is CASSLVGGQEQFS.

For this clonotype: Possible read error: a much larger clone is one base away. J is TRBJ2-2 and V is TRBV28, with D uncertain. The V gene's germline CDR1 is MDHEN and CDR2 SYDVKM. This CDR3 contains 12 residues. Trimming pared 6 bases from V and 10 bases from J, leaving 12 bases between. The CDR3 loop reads CASSPPVEELFF. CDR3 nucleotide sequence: TGTGCCAGCAGCCCCCCAGTCGAGGAGCTGTTTTTT.

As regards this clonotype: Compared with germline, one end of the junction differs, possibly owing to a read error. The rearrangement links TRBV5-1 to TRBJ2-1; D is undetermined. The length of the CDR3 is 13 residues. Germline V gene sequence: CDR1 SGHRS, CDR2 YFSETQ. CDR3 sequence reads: CTSTFNGYNEQFF. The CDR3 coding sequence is TGCACCAGCACCTTCAACGGATACAATGAGCAGTTCTTC.

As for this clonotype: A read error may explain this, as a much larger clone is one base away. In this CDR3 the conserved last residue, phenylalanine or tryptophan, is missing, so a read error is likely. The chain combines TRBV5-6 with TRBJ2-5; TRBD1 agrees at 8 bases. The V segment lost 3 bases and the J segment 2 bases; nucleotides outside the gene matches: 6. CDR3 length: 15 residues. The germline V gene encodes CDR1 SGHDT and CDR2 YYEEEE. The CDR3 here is CASSWTGREQETQYV. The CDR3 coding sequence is TGTGCCAGCAGCTGGACAGGGCGTGAACAAGAGACCCAGTACGTC.

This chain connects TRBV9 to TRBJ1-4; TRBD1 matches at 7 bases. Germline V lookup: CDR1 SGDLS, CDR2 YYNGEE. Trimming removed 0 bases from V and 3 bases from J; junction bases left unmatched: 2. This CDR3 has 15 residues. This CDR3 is CASSVADRPNEKLFF. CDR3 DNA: TGTGCCAGCAGCGTAGCGGACAGGCCTAATGAAAAACTGTTTTTT.

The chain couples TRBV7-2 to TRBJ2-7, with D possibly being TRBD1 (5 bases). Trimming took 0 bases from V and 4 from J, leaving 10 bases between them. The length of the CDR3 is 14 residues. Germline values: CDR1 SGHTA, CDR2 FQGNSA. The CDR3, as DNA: TGTGCCAGCAGCTTAGCGTCAGGGCGGTACGAGCAGTACTTC. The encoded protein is CASSLASGRYEQYF.

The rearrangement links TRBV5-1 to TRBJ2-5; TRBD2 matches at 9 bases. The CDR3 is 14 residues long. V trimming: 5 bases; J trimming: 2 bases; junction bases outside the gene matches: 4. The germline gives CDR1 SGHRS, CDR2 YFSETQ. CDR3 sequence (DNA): TGCGCCAGCAGGCCTACTAGCGGGCAAGAGACCCAGTACTTC. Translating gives CASRPTSGQETQYF.

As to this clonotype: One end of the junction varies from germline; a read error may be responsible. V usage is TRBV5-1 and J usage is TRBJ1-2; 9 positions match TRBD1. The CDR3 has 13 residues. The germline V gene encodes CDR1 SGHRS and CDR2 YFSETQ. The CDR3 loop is CANSPDRGYGYTF. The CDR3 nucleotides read TGCGCCAACAGCCCGGACAGGGGCTATGGCTACACCTTC.

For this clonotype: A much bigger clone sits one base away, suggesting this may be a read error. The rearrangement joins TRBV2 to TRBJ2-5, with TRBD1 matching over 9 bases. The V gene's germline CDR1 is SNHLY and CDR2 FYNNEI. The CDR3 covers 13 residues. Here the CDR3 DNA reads TGTTCCAGCAGGGACAGGGTCCAAGAGACCCAGTACTTC. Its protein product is CSSRDRVQETQYF.

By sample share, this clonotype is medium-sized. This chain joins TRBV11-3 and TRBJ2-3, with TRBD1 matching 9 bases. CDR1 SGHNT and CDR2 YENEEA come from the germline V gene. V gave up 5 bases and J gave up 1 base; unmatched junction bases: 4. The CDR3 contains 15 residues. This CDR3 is CASSAGQGRTDTQYF. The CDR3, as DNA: TGTGCCAGCAGCGCAGGACAGGGGCGCACAGATACGCAGTATTTT.

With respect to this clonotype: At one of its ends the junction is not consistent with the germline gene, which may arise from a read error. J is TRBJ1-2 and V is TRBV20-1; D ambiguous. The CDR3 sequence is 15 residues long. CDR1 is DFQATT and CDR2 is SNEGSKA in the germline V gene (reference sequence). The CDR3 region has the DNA TGCAGTGCTAGACGCCCCCCCGGTACTAACTATGGCTGCACCTTC. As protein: CSARRPPGTNYGCTF.

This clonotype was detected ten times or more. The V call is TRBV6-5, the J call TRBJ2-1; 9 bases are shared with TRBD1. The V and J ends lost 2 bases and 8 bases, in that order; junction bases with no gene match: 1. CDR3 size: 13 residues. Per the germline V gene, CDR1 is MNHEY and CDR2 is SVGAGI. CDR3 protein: CASSYRTGDEQFF. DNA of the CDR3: TGTGCCAGCAGTTACAGGACAGGGGATGAGCAGTTCTTC.

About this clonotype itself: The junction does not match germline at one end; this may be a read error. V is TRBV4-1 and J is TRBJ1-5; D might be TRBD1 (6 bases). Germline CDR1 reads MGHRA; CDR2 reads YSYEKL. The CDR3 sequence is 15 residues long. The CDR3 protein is CASGQRTGGFKPRHF. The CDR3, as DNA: TGCGCCAGCGGCCAACGGACTGGGGGCTTTAAGCCCCGGCATTTT.

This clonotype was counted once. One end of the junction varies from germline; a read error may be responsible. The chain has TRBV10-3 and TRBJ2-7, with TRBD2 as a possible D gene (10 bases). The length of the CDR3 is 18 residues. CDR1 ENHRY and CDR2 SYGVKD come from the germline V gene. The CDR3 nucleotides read TGTACCATCAGACCTGGGACAGGGTCTAGCGGGAGTCGGTACGAGCAGTGCTTC. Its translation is CTIRPGTGSSGSRYEQCF.

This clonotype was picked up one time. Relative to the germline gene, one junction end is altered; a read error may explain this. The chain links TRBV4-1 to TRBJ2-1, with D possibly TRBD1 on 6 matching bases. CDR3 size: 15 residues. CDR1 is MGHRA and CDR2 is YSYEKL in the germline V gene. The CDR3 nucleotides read TGTGTCAGCAGCCCGTGGACAGCGGAAGCGTATGAGCAGTTCTTC. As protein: CVSSPWTAEAYEQFF.

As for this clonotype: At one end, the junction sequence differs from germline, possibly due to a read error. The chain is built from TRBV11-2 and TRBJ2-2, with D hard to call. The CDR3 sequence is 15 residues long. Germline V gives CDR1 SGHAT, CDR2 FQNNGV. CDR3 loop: CANSNQPWEAGELFF. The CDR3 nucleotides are TGTGCCAACAGCAATCAACCATGGGAAGCCGGGGAGCTGTTTTTT.

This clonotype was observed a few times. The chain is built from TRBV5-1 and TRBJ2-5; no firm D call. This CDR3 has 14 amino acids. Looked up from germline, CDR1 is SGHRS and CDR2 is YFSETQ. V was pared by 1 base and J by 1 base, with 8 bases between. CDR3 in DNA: TGCGCCAGCAGCTTGAAGCCCAGCCAAGAGACCCAGTACTTC. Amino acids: CASSLKPSQETQYF.

CDR3 sequence (DNA): TGCAGTGCTACCGGGACAGGGGTCAACGAGCAGTACTTC. Amino acids: CSATGTGVNEQYF. V gene TRBV20-1 combines with J gene TRBJ2-7; 10 nucleotides line up with TRBD1. This CDR3 region has 13 residues. Unmatched junction bases numbered 5, after V lost 4 bases and J lost 5 bases. Germline lookup yields CDR1 DFQATT and CDR2 SNEGSKA (reference sequence).

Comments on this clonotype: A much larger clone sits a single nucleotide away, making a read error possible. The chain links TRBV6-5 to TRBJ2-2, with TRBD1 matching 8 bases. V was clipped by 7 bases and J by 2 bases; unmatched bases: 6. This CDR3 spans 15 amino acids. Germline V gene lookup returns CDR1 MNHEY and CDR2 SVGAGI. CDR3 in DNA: TGTGCCAGCAAGGGACAGGACCAAAACACCGGGGAGCTGTTTTTT. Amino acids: CASKGQDQNTGELFF.

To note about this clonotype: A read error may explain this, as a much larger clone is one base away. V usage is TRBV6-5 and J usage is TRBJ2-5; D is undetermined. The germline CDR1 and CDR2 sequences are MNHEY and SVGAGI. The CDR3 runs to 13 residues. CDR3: CVSSYEAGQTQYF. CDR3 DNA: TGTGTCAGCAGTTACGAGGCAGGACAGACCCAGTACTTC.